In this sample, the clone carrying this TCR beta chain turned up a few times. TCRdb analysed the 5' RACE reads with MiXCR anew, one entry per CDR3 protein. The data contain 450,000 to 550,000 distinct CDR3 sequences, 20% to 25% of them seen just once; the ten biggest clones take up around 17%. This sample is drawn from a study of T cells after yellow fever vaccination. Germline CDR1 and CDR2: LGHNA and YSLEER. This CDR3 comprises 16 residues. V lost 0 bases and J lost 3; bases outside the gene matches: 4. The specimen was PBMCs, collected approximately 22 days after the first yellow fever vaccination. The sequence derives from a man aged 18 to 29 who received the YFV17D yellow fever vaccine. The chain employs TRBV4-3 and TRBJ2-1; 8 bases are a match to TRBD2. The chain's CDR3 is CASSQDASGGYNEQFF. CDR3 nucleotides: TGCGCCAGCAGCCAAGATGCAAGCGGGGGCTACAATGAGCAGTTCTTC.